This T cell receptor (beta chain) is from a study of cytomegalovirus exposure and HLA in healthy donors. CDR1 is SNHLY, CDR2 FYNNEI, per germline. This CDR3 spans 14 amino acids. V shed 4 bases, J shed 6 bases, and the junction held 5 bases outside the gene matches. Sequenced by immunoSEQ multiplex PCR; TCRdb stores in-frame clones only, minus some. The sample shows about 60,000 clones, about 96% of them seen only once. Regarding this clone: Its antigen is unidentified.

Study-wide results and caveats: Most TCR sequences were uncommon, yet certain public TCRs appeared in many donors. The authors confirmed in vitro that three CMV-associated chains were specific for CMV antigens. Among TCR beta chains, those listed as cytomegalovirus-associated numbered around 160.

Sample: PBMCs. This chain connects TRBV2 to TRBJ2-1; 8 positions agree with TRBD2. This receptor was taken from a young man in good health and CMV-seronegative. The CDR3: CASSGTSIGNEQFF. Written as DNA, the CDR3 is TGTGCCAGCAGTGGGACTAGCATTGGCAATGAGCAGTTCTTC.